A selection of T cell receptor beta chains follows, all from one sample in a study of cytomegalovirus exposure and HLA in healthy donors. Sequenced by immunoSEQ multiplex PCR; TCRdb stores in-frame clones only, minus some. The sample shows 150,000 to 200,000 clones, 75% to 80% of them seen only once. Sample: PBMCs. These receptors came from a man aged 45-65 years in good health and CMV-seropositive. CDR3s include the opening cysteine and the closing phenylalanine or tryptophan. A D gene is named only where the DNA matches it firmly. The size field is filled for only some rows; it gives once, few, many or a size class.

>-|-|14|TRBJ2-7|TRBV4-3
TGCGCCAGCAGCCAAGGGGTGACAGTCTACGAGCAGTACTTC
CASSQGVTVYEQYF
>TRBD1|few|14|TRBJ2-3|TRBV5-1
TGCGCCAGCAGCTCGGGACAGCTCACAGATACGCAGTATTTT
CASSSGQLTDTQYF
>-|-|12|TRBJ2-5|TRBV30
TGTGCCTGGAGTGAGAGTCAAGAGACCCAGTACTTC
CAWSESQETQYF
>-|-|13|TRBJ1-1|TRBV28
TGTGCCAGCAGTTTTACTATCAGGGGCAATCCCCGTTTT
CASSFTIRGNPRF
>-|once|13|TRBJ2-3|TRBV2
TGTGCCGGGGGGGGCCGAGAGGGGAGTACGCAGTATTTT
CAGGGREGSTQYF
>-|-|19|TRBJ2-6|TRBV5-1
TGCGCCAGCAGCGCTGCCCTGACAGGCTCAATCCCGTACCCCAACGTCCTGACTTTC
CASSAALTGSIPYPNVLTF
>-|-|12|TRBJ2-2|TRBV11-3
TGTGCCAGCAGTACGAGGGCCGGGGAGCTGTTTTTT
CASSTRAGELFF
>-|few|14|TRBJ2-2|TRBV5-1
TGCGCCAGCAGCTTGATTAGCATGCCCGGGGAGCTGTTTTTT
CASSLISMPGELFF
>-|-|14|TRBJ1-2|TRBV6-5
TGTGCCAGCAGTTACTCGGGGGGGAGGTATGGCTACACCTTC
CASSYSGGRYGYTF
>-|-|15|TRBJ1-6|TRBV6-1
TGTGCCAGCAACCACGTAACAGGGCCTAATTCACCCCTCCACTTT
CASNHVTGPNSPLHF
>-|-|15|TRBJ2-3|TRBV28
TGTGCCAGCAGGGTAGGGGGGGTAGGGTCAGATACGCAGTATTTT
CASRVGGVGSDTQYF
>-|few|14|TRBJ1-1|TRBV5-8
TGTGCCAGCAGCTTGGGACAGACCTTTACTGAAGCTTTCTTT
CASSLGQTFTEAFF
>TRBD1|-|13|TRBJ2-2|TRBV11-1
TGTGCCAGCAGCTCTGACAGGGGCGGGGAGCTGTTTTTT
CASSSDRGGELFF
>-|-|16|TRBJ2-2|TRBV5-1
TGCGCCAGCAGCCTTGATTCGTTTTTGAGTACCGGGGAGCTGTTTTTT
CASSLDSFLSTGELFF
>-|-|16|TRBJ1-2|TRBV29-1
TGCAGCGTTGAAGATAGGATGACAGACCCTAACTATGGCTACACCTTC
CSVEDRMTDPNYGYTF
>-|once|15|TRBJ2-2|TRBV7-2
TGTGCCAGCAGCTTAGTGATACTGGTCCCCGGGGAGCTGTTTTTT
CASSLVILVPGELFF
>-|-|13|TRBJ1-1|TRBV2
TGTGCCAGCAGGCTTGACTTGAACACTGAAGCTTTCTTT
CASRLDLNTEAFF
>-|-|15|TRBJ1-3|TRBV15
TGTGCCACCAGCAGAGTCGGAGCAGTCGGAAACACCATATATTTT
CATSRVGAVGNTIYF
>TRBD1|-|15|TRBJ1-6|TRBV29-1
TGCAGCGTTGGAGACGCAGGGGGCCATAATTCACCCCTCCACTTT
CSVGDAGGHNSPLHF
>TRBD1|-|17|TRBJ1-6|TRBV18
TGTGCCAGCTCACCACTCGGACAGGGCGTCTATAATTCACCCCTCCACTTT
CASSPLGQGVYNSPLHF
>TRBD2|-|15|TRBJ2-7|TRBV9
TGTGCCAGCAGCCCAAGAGGCGGGGGCTCCTACGAGCAGTACTTC
CASSPRGGGSYEQYF
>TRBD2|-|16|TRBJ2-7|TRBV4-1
TGCGCCAGCAGCCAACCGCTAGCGGGCGAGTTGGGGGAGCAGTACTTC
CASSQPLAGELGEQYF